Reported below is one T cell receptor (beta chain). Primers for the PCR totalled 60 Vbeta and 13 Jbeta. Sequenced by immunoSEQ multiplex PCR; TCRdb stores in-frame clones only, minus some. The sample includes under 150,000 clones. This entry belongs to a study of cytomegalovirus exposure and HLA in healthy donors. Germline loops: CDR1 SGHRS, CDR2 YFSETQ. Germline trimming cut 4 bases from V and 1 base from J; bases unmatched to any gene: 5. This CDR3 comprises 16 residues. This chain joins TRBV5-1 and TRBJ2-6, with TRBD1 identical over 7 bases. The origin of this receptor is a man aged 35-49 years in good health and CMV-seronegative. Sequencing used PBMCs. CDR3 DNA sequence: TGCGCCAGCAGCGAGCAGACAGGGTCTGGGGCCAACGTCCTGACTTTC. Residues: CASSEQTGSGANVLTF.